These 21 T cell receptor beta chains share one sample of origin, sequenced in a study of cytomegalovirus exposure and HLA in healthy donors. PCR used 60 Vbeta primers and 13 Jbeta primers. This table comes from immunoSEQ multiplex PCR, and its TCRdb copy is limited to in-frame clones, with some not included. The sample contains 150,000 to 200,000 clones, more than 75% of which appear only once. Input material: PBMCs. The receptors come from a woman aged 30 to 39 in good health and CMV-seropositive.

V usage is TRBV18 and J usage is TRBJ1-1; D is ambiguous. The CDR3 is 12 residues long. V was cut by 4 bases and J by 4 bases, with 7 bases left in between. Germline V gene data show CDR1 as KGHSH and CDR2 as LQKENI. The CDR3 DNA sequence: TGTGCCAGCTCACACCCCGGCACTGAAGCTTTCTTT. It is translated as CASSHPGTEAFF. Full variable domain (remainder filled in from reference TRBV18 and TRBJ1-1): NAGVMQNPRHLVRRRGQEARLRCSPMKGHSHVYWYRQLPEEGLKFMVYLQKENIIDESGMPKERFSAEFPKEGPSILRIQQVVRGDSAAYFCASSHPGTEAFFGQGTRLTVV.

The V gene is TRBV4-3, the J gene TRBJ1-6, with a weak D call TRBD1 (5 bases). V was pared by 7 bases and J by 9 bases, with 10 bases between. Germline loops: CDR1 LGHNA, CDR2 YSLEER. This CDR3 spans 12 amino acids. The CDR3: CASNQGGSPLHF. DNA of the CDR3: TGCGCCAGCAATCAGGGCGGTTCACCCCTCCACTTT.

This chain connects TRBV6-4 to TRBJ2-2, with TRBD2 as a possible D gene (6 bases). The CDR3 length is 14 residues. From germline, CDR1 is MRHNA and CDR2 SNTAGT. V lost 7 bases to trimming and J lost 2 bases, with 11 bases between them. For the CDR3, the DNA is TGTGCCAGCACCGCGGGACCCAACACCGGGGAGCTGTTTTTT. Translation gives CASTAGPNTGELFF.

The J gene is TRBJ2-7, the V gene TRBV28, with D possibly TRBD1 on 5 matching bases. Trimming pared 3 bases from V and 1 base from J, leaving 16 bases between. CDR3 length equals 16 residues. Germline CDR1 and CDR2: MDHEN and SYDVKM. CDR3 sequence: CASSFSVRTQSYEQYF. The CDR3 bases are TGTGCCAGCAGTTTTTCCGTGAGGACACAGTCCTACGAGCAGTACTTC.

The chain is built from TRBV6-5 and TRBJ2-1, with D perhaps matching TRBD2 (6 bases). The CDR3 consists of 15 residues. In germline, CDR1 is MNHEY, CDR2 SVGAGI. V lost 2 bases and J lost 4, with 12 bases in between. In nucleotides, the CDR3 is TGTGCCAGCAGTTACCGGGACTCAAGATACAATGAGCAGTTCTTC. This codes for CASSYRDSRYNEQFF.

The gene calls are TRBV28 and TRBJ2-1; D is uncertain. Per the germline V gene, CDR1 is MDHEN and CDR2 is SYDVKM. Trimming pared 3 bases from V and 0 bases from J, leaving 6 bases between. The CDR3 is made up of 14 amino acids. The CDR3 DNA sequence: TGTGCCAGCAGTTTGGTCAGCTCCTACAATGAGCAGTTCTTC. Its protein is CASSLVSSYNEQFF.

This rearrangement joins TRBV7-2 to TRBJ2-5; D ambiguous. This CDR3 comprises 12 residues. V shed 2 bases and J shed 3 bases, with 4 bases lying between them. Germline CDR1 SGHTA, CDR2 FQGNSA. CDR3 sequence (DNA): TGTGCCAGCAGCTTACCCAAAGAGACCCAGTACTTC. Amino acids: CASSLPKETQYF.

J is TRBJ2-3 and V is TRBV7-6; weak D call: TRBD2 (6 bases). V was clipped by 0 bases and J by 3 bases, with 10 bases between them. There are 15 residues in the CDR3. In germline, CDR1 is SGHVS, CDR2 FNYEAQ. The CDR3 protein is CASSLAPRGTDTQYF. The CDR3 DNA reads as TGTGCCAGCAGCTTAGCGCCCCGGGGGACAGATACGCAGTATTTT.

This sequence joins TRBV29-1 and TRBJ2-5; D is possibly TRBD1 (5 bases). This CDR3 has 13 residues. V was clipped by 4 bases and J by 2 bases, with 11 bases between them. CDR1 is SQVTM, CDR2 ANQGSEA, per germline. CDR3 coding DNA: TGCAGCGTTGGACAGCCCCCACAAGAGACCCAGTACTTC. Encoded protein: CSVGQPPQETQYF. The full variable domain, in which reference TRBV29-1 and TRBJ2-5 provide the parts outside the CDR3, is SAVISQKPSRDICQRGTSLTIQCQVDSQVTMMFWYRQQPGQSLTLIATANQGSEATYESGFVIDKFPISRPNLTFSTLTVSNMSPEDSSIYLCSVGQPPQETQYFGPGTRLLVL.

V usage is TRBV4-3 and J usage is TRBJ2-5; TRBD2 matches 7 bases. Germline V gives CDR1 LGHNA, CDR2 YSLEER. J was trimmed by 4 bases and V by 0 bases; bases with no gene match: 5. This CDR3 comprises 15 residues. The CDR3 DNA reads as TGCGCCAGCAGCCAAGATATGGGAGGGAGAGAGACCCAGTACTTC. It yields the protein CASSQDMGGRETQYF.

The chain has TRBV7-9 and TRBJ1-1; D might be TRBD1 (6 bases). CDR1 is SEHNR and CDR2 is FQNEAQ in the germline V gene (reference sequence). This CDR3 spans 13 amino acids. Trimming took 5 bases from V and 3 from J, leaving 10 bases between them. CDR3 sequence: CASSEEGDTEAFF. In DNA form, the CDR3 reads TGTGCCAGCAGCGAAGAGGGGGACACTGAAGCTTTCTTT. Complete variable domain (other parts from reference TRBV7-9 and TRBJ1-1): DTGVSQNPRHKITKRGQNVTFRCDPISEHNRLYWYRQTLGQGPEFLTYFQNEAQLEKSRLLSDRFSAERPKGSFSTLEIQRTEQGDSAMYLCASSEEGDTEAFFGQGTRLTVV.

The V gene is TRBV6-1, the J gene TRBJ2-1; D is ambiguous. From germline, CDR1 is MNHNS and CDR2 SASEGT. CDR3 length equals 10 residues. The germline V and J ends were trimmed by 6 bases and 7 bases, with 4 bases remaining between them. The CDR3 region has the DNA TGTGCCAGCAGAGCAAATGAGCAGTTCTTC. Protein product: CASRANEQFF.

This sequence joins TRBV6-1 and TRBJ2-1; the match to TRBD1 covers 12 bases. CDR3 length: 15 amino acids. Germline V gene lookup returns CDR1 MNHNS and CDR2 SASEGT. Losses at the gene ends were 5 bases for V and 6 bases for J; bases not matched to a gene: 5. The CDR3 nucleotides read TGTGCCAGCAGTATCCGGGACAGGGGGCCCAATGAGCAGTTCTTC. Protein sequence: CASSIRDRGPNEQFF.

Remarks on this clone: Germline and junction disagree at one end, which may indicate a read error. The chain recombines TRBV27 with TRBJ2-7; D unresolved. The CDR3 contains 14 residues. Germline CDR1 is MNHEY and CDR2 is SMNVEV (reference sequence). The CDR3 DNA reads as TGTGCCAGCAGCCTCGGTGGGCGCTCCTTCGAGCAGTACTTC. Protein product: CASSLGGRSFEQYF.

V is TRBV5-1 and J is TRBJ2-7, with 11 nucleotides matching TRBD1. The CDR3 is 15 residues long. V gave up 5 bases and J gave up 7 bases; unmatched junction bases: 11. The germline gives CDR1 SGHRS, CDR2 YFSETQ. The DNA for the CDR3 is TGCGCCAGCAGTCAGCCCGGACAGGGGGCGAATGAGCAGTACTTC. Encoded protein: CASSQPGQGANEQYF.

CDR3: CASSRSSLGQNYF. DNA of the CDR3: TGTGCCAGCAGCAGGTCTTCCTTGGGACAGAATTACTTC. The V call is TRBV7-2, the J call TRBJ2-7; 7 positions match TRBD1. V dropped 5 bases and J dropped 13; count of bases not matched to a gene: 14. The CDR3 is 13 residues long. From germline, CDR1 is SGHTA and CDR2 FQGNSA. Full variable domain (missing parts from reference TRBV7-2 and TRBJ2-7): GAGVSQSPSNKVTEKGKDVELRCDPISGHTALYWYRQSLGQGLEFLIYFQGNSAPDKSGLPSDRFSAERTGGSVSTLTIQRTQQEDSAVYLCASSRSSLGQNYFGPGTRLTVT.

This clone was recorded a few times. The chain joins TRBV5-4 to TRBJ2-5, with D perhaps matching TRBD1 (9 bases). The germline gives CDR1 SGHNT, CDR2 YYREEE (reference sequence). Trimming took 4 bases from V and 3 from J, leaving 16 bases between them. This CDR3 spans 15 amino acids. Here the CDR3 reads CASSRGGTGKETQYF. The CDR3 nucleotides are TGTGCCAGCAGCCGGGGGGGGACAGGGAAAGAGACCCAGTACTTC.

The rearrangement links TRBV7-2 to TRBJ2-5, with no clear D. The CDR3 is made up of 13 amino acids. Germline loops: CDR1 SGHTA, CDR2 FQGNSA. Trimming took off 1 base at V and 2 bases at J, with 5 bases between the two ends. This CDR3 is CASSLGGQETQYF. CDR3 nucleotides: TGTGCCAGCAGCTTAGGAGGTCAAGAGACCCAGTACTTC.

This clone has just a few counts. The chain couples TRBV5-1 to TRBJ2-5; 7 bases line up with TRBD1. The end of the DNA aligns better with TRBJ2-7, so the J call may be wrong. CDR1 is SGHRS, CDR2 YFSETQ, per germline. The CDR3 is 13 residues long. As DNA, the CDR3 is TGCGCCAGCACCATGACAGGGTACCACGAGCAGTACTTC. This sequence encodes CASTMTGYHEQYF.

Regarding this clone: This is likely a read error, given that the CDR3 carries no conserved phenylalanine or tryptophan at its end. Other DNA sequences in this sample translate to the same CDR3. The V call is TRBV6-5, the J call TRBJ1-6; no clear D. The CDR3 extends over 13 amino acids. Germline CDR1 MNHEY, CDR2 SVGAGI. Trimming pared 9 bases from V and 10 bases from J, leaving 16 bases between. The CDR3 DNA is TGTGCCAGTAGCCCTGAGAGGAAATCACCCCTCCACGTT. This gives the protein CASSPERKSPLHV.

The genes are TRBV5-4 and TRBJ1-6; 9 bases agree with TRBD1. CDR1 and CDR2 (germline): SGHNT, YYREEE (reference sequence). This CDR3 is built from 15 residues. Germline trimming cut 4 bases from V and 7 bases from J; bases unmatched to any gene: 6. This CDR3 reads CASSPGQGENSPLHF. The CDR3 nucleotides read TGTGCCAGCAGCCCGGGACAGGGAGAGAATTCACCCCTCCACTTT. The whole variable domain, filled in from reference TRBV5-4 and TRBJ1-6, reads ETGVTQSPTHLIKTRGQQVTLRCSSQSGHNTVSWYQQALGQGPQFIFQYYREEENGRGNFPPRFSGLQFPNYSSELNVNALELDDSALYLCASSPGQGENSPLHFGNGTRLTVT.